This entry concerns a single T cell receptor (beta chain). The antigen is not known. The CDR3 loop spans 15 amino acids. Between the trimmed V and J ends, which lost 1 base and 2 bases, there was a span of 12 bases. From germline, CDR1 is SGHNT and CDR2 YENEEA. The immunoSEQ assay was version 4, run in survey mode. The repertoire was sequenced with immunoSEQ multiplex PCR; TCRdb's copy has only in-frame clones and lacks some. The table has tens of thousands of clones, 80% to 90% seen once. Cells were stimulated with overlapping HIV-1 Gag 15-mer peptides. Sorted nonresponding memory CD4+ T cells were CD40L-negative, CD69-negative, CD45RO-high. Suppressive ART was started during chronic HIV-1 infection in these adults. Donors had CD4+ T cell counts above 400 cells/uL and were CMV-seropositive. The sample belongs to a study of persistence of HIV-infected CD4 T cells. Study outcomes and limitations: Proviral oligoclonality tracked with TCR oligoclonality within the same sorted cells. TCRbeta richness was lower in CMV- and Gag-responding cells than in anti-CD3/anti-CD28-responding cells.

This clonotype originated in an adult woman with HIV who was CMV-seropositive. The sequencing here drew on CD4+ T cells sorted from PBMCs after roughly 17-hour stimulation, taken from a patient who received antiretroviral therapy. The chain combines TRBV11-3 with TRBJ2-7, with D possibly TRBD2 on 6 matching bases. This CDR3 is CASSLGASETYEQYF. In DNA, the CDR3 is TGTGCCAGCAGCTTAGGTGCTAGCGAGACCTACGAGCAGTACTTC.